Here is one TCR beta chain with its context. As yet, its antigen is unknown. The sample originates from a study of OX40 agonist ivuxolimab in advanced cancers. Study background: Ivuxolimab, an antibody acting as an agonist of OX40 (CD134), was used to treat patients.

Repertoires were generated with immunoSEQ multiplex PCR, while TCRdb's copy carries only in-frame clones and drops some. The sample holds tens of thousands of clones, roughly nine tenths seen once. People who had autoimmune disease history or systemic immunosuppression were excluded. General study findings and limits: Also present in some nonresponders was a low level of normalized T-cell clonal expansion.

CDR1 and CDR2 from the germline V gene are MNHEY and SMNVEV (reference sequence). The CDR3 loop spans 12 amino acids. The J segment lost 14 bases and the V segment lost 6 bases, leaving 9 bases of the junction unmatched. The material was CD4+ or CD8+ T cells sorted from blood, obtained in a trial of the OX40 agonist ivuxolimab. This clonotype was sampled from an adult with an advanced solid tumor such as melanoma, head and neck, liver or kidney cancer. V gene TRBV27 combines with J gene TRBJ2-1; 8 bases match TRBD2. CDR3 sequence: CASSSPGLVKFF. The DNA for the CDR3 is TGTGCCAGCAGCTCTCCGGGACTAGTAAAGTTCTTC.